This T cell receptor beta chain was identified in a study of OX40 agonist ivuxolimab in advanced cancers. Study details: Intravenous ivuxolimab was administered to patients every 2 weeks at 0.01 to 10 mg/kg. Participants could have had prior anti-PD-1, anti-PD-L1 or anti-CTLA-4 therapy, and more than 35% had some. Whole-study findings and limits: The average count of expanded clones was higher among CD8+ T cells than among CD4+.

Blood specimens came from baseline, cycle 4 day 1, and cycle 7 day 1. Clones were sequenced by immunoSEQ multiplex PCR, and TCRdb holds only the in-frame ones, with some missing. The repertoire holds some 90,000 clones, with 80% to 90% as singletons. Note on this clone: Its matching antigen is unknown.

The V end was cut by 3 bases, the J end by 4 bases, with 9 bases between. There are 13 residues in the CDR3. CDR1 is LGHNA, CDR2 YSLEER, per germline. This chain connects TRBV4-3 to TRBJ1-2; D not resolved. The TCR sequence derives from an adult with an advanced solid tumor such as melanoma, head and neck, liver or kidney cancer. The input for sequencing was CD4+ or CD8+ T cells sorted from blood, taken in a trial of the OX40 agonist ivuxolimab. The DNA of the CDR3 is TGCGCCAGCAGCCACCCCAGGAGCTATGGCTACACCTTC. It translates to CASSHPRSYGYTF.